This T cell receptor beta chain was retrieved from a study of T cell repertoires in cytomegalovirus infection. Trimming removed 3 bases at V and 6 bases at J, with 9 bases between. This CDR3 contains 13 residues. In this sample, this clonotype turned up a few times. Its antigen is undetermined. TCRdb analysed the reads with MiXCR anew, one entry per CDR3 protein. The sample contains about 71,000 distinct CDR3 sequences, roughly 22% of which appear only once. The starting material was CD8+ T cells from cultured PBMCs, obtained from culture after CMV antigen stimulation. The sequence was obtained from a human donor in good health (CMV status not recorded). Some clones in this sample may be carry-over from other donors' samples. The gene calls are TRBV12-3 or TRBV12-4 and TRBJ1-5; D is possibly TRBD1 (5 bases). CDR3 sequence (DNA): TGTGCCAGCAGTTTTGGGGGTATTCAGCCCCAGCATTTT. It yields the protein CASSFGGIQPQHF.